What follows is one T cell receptor beta chain and its context. The data originate from a study of blood T cell repertoires in COVID-19. Study-level background: Sources were T cells, B-cell-depleted T cells, or PBMCs; the material itself was cDNA or gDNA.

Original processing methods: It was from reference gene primer amplification that nucleated cell counts were estimated. Repertoires were generated with immunoSEQ multiplex PCR, while TCRdb's copy carries only in-frame clones and drops some. From that table come the V and J calls and clone size; the DNA was used to work out D and trimming. The sample yields some 150,000 clones, approximately 91% seen once. Germline CDR1 and CDR2: SNHLY and FYNNEI. The V and J ends lost 7 bases and 5 bases respectively, with 14 bases between them. CDR3 size: 13 residues. J is TRBJ2-5 and V is TRBV2, with TRBD2 as a possible D gene (5 bases). The sequencing input was peripheral blood. This TCR derives from a woman in her seventies with acute or convalescent COVID-19. CDR3 nucleotides: TGTGCCAGCAAACCGGACTCCCTGGAGACCCAGTACTTC. Its translation: CASKPDSLETQYF.